These 10 T cell receptor beta chains were sequenced from one sample in a study of STAT5B mutations in CD4+ large granular lymphocyte leukemia. Sequenced by immunoSEQ multiplex PCR; TCRdb stores in-frame clones only, minus some. The data contain fewer than 35,000 clones, 69% of them singletons. The source material was CD4+ T cells from blood buffy coats. These receptor sequences come from a human donor in good health.

The CDR3 DNA reads as TGCGCCAGCAGCCACGGGGGATACGGCACAGATACGCAGTATTTT. Protein sequence: CASSHGGYGTDTQYF. The rearrangement links TRBV5-1 to TRBJ2-3; D is possibly TRBD2 (6 bases). Trimming removed 4 bases at V and 1 base at J, with 13 bases between. The CDR3 is 15 amino acids. Germline CDR1 reads SGHRS; CDR2 reads YFSETQ.

This clone appeared a few times. The V call is TRBV12-5, the J call TRBJ1-5; D may be TRBD1 (5 bases). The CDR3 extends over 14 amino acids. The germline V gene encodes CDR1 LGHNT and CDR2 FRNRAP. Trimming cost V 7 bases and J 4 bases, with 14 bases left between them. Written as DNA, the CDR3 is TGTGCTAGTGCCTCGGACAAAACTAATCAGCCCCAGCATTTT. Amino acid sequence: CASASDKTNQPQHF.

The DNA for the CDR3 is TGTGCCAGCAGCTGGGACTGGGTCTATAATTCACCCCTCCACTTT. It translates to CASSWDWVYNSPLHF. V usage is TRBV5-5 and J usage is TRBJ1-6; TRBD1 is a possible D gene (5 bases). This CDR3 is 15 amino acids long. Germline V lookup: CDR1 SGHKS, CDR2 YYEKEE (reference sequence). With 3 bases removed from V and 3 bases from J, the gap between germline ends came to 10 bases.

The V call is TRBV7-2, the J call TRBJ1-2; TRBD1 agrees at 10 bases. Germline-derived CDR1 and CDR2 are SGHTA and FQGNSA. After removal of 5 bases from V and 0 bases from J, the junction contained 9 bases not matched to a gene. The CDR3 loop spans 17 amino acids. The CDR3 region is CASSPQDRGRANYGYTF. CDR3 nucleotides: TGTGCCAGCAGCCCCCAAGACAGGGGGCGTGCTAACTATGGCTACACCTTC.

This chain links TRBV25-1 with TRBJ2-3; 9 bases are a match to TRBD2. Germline CDR1 reads MGHDK; CDR2 reads SYGVNS. The CDR3 spans 14 residues. Losses at the gene ends were 6 bases for V and 1 base for J; bases not matched to a gene: 2. CDR3 residues: CASRLAGGTDTQYF. CDR3 nucleotides: TGTGCCAGCAGATTAGCGGGGGGCACAGATACGCAGTATTTT.

This clone turned up a few times. This rearrangement joins TRBV10-1 to TRBJ1-6; D is undetermined. V lost 2 bases, J lost 8 bases, and 16 bases lay in between. Germline V gives CDR1 WNHNN, CDR2 SYGVQD (reference sequence). The CDR3 is made up of 16 amino acids. The CDR3, as DNA: TGCGCCAGCAGTGAGAATTGTAAGGCAGGTGATTCACCCCTCCACTTT. It yields the protein CASSENCKAGDSPLHF.

The chain uses TRBV10-3 and TRBJ1-5; D unresolved. This CDR3 spans 11 amino acids. The germline CDR1 and CDR2 sequences are ENHRY and SYGVKD. Trimming cost V 9 bases and J 5 bases, with 8 bases left between them. In nucleotides, the CDR3 is TGTGCCATTGGGCCCGATCAGCCCCAGCATTTT. Its protein product is CAIGPDQPQHF.

J is TRBJ2-2 and V is TRBV7-2; D tentatively reads TRBD1 or TRBD2 (6 bases each). Trimming pared 4 bases from V and 7 bases from J, leaving 10 bases between. Germline CDR1 is SGHTA and CDR2 is FQGNSA. This CDR3 has 13 amino acids. This CDR3 reads CASSWGAIGELFF. The CDR3, as DNA: TGTGCCAGCAGCTGGGGGGCCATCGGGGAGCTGTTTTTT.

The chain links TRBV6-5 to TRBJ1-2, with TRBD1 matching over 8 bases. Trimming cost V 8 bases and J 3 bases; bases outside gene matches: 2. Germline CDR1 reads MNHEY; CDR2 reads SVGAGI. This CDR3 has 12 residues. CDR3 DNA: TGTGCCAGCCGGACAGGGTACTATGGCTACACCTTC. This gives the protein CASRTGYYGYTF.

This clone came up once. The CDR3 loop reads CASSLQAQGRSGELFF. The CDR3, as DNA: TGTGCCAGCAGCTTACAAGCGCAGGGTAGAAGCGGGGAGCTGTTTTTT. This sequence joins TRBV7-2 and TRBJ2-2, with D possibly being TRBD1 (5 bases). CDR3 length: 16 amino acids. CDR1 SGHTA and CDR2 FQGNSA come from the germline V gene. V shed 2 bases and J shed 7 bases, with 17 bases lying between them.